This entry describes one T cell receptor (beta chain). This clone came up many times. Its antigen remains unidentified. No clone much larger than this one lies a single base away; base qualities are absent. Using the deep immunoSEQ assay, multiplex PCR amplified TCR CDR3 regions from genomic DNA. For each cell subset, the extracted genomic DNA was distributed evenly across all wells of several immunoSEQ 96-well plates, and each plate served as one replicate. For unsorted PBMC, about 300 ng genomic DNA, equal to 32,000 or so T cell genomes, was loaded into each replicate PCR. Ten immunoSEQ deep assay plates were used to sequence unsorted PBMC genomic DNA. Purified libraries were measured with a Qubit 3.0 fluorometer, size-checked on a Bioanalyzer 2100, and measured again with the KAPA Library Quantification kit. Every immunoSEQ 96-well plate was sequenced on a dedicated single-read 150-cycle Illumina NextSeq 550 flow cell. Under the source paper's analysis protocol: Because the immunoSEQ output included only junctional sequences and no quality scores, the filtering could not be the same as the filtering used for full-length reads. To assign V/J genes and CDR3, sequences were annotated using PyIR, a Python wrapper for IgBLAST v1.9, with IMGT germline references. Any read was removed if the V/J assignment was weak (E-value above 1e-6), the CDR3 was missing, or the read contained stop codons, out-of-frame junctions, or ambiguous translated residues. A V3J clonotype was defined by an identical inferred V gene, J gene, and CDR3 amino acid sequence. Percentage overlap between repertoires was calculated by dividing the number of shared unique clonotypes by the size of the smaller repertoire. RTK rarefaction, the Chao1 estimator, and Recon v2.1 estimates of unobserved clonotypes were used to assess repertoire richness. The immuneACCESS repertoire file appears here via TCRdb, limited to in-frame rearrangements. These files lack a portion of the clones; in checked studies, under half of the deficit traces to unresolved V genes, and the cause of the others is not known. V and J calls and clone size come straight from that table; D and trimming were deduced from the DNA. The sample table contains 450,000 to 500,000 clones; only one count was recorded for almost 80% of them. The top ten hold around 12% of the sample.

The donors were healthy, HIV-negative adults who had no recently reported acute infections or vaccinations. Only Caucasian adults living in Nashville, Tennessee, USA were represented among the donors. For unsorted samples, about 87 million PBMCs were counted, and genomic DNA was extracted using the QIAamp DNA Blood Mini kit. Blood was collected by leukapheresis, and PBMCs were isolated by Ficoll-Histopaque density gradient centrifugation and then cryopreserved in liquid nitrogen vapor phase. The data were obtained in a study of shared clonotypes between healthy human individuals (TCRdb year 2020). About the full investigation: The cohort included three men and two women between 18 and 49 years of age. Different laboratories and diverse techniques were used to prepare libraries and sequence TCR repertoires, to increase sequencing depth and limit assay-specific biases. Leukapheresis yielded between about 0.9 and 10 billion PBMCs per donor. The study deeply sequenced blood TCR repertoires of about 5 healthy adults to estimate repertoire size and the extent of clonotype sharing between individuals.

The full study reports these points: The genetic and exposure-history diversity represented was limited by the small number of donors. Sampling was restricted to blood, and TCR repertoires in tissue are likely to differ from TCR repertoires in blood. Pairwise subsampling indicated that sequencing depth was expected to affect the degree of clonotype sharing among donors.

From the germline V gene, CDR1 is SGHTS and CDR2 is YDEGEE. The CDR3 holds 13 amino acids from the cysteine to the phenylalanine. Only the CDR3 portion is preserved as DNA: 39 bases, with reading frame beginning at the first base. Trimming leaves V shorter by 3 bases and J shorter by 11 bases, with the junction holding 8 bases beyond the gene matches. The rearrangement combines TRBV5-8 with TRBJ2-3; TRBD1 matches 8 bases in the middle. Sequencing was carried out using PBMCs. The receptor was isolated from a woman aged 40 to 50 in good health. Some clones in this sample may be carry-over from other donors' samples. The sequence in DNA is TGTGCCAGCAGCTGGACAGGGATCCTAGTGCAGTATTTT. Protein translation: CASSWTGILVQYF.